The 18 T cell receptor beta chains presented below share a single source sample, sequenced in a study of blood T cell repertoires in COVID-19. This table comes from immunoSEQ multiplex PCR, and its TCRdb copy is limited to in-frame clones, with some not included. Here the sample spans 30,000 to 45,000 clones, roughly 90% being singletons. Sequencing was carried out using peripheral blood. The receptor set was obtained from a man aged 70 or older with acute or convalescent COVID-19.

The V call is TRBV7-2, the J call TRBJ2-7; maybe TRBD2 (6 bases). There are 13 residues in the CDR3. The V gene lost 5 bases and the J gene lost 2 bases, with 10 bases spanning the gap. Germline loops: CDR1 SGHTA, CDR2 FQGNSA. The DNA of the CDR3 is TGTGCCAGCAGCGCGGGAACCACCTACGAGCAGTACTTC. Its translation: CASSAGTTYEQYF. Drawing the rest from reference TRBV7-2 and TRBJ2-7, the complete variable domain is GAGVSQSPSNKVTEKGKDVELRCDPISGHTALYWYRQSLGQGLEFLIYFQGNSAPDKSGLPSDRFSAERTGGSVSTLTIQRTQQEDSAVYLCASSAGTTYEQYFGPGTRLTVT.

The chain has TRBV20-1 and TRBJ1-2; D may be TRBD1 (5 bases). This CDR3 has 11 residues. V was clipped by 4 bases and J by 4 bases, with 7 bases between them. Germline V gives CDR1 DFQATT, CDR2 SNEGSKA (reference sequence). DNA of the CDR3: TGCAGTGCTACAGGGCGCTATGGCTACACCTTC. Translation gives CSATGRYGYTF.

The V gene is TRBV7-3, the J gene TRBJ2-6, with D perhaps TRBD1 (6 bases). The CDR3 has 20 amino acids. V was shortened by 5 bases and J by 0 bases, with 23 bases between the two germline ends. Germline V gene lookup returns CDR1 SGHTA and CDR2 FQGTGA. The CDR3 loop reads CASSPKGRGGTTSGANVLTF. The CDR3 coding sequence is TGTGCCAGCAGCCCCAAAGGTAGGGGTGGGACAACCTCTGGGGCCAACGTCCTGACTTTC.

The CDR3 nucleotides are TGTGCCAGCAGCCCCGGGACAGGGGGACGGACTGAAAAACTGTTTTTT. Protein: CASSPGTGGRTEKLFF. The V and J genes are TRBV7-2 and TRBJ1-4, with TRBD1 matching over 11 bases. J was trimmed by 7 bases and V by 5 bases; bases with no gene match: 9. This CDR3 is 16 amino acids long. Germline-derived CDR1 and CDR2 are SGHTA and FQGNSA.

The chain employs TRBV4-3 and TRBJ2-4, with a tentative D call TRBD1 (6 bases). V lost 0 bases and J 8 bases, leaving 11 bases between the germline ends. The CDR3 runs 14 residues. Germline V gene data show CDR1 as LGHNA and CDR2 as YSLEER. The CDR3 protein is CASSQEGAGDIQYF. The CDR3 coding sequence is TGCGCCAGCAGCCAAGAGGGGGCTGGAGACATTCAGTACTTC.

In its sample, this clone was seen a few times. The rearrangement joins TRBV4-2 to TRBJ1-3; D is undetermined. The CDR3 consists of 16 residues. Per the germline V gene, CDR1 is LGHNA and CDR2 is YNFKEQ. V was trimmed by 0 bases and J by 3 bases, leaving 12 bases between them. CDR3 DNA sequence: TGTGCCAGCAGCCAAGAAGAGGGAATAGGTGGAAACACCATATATTTT. It codes for CASSQEEGIGGNTIYF.

The chain links TRBV6-6 to TRBJ2-7; 10 bases align to TRBD2. This CDR3 is built from 15 residues. Looked up from germline, CDR1 is MNHNY and CDR2 is SVGAGI (reference sequence). The ends lost 4 bases at V and 1 base at J; junction bases unmatched: 4. The DNA of the CDR3 is TGTGCCAGCAGTTTCCTAGCGGGAGCATCCTACGAGCAGTACTTC. Translation: CASSFLAGASYEQYF.

This clone appeared once. This rearrangement joins TRBV5-5 to TRBJ2-3; tentatively, D is TRBD1 (6 bases). Germline V gene data show CDR1 as SGHKS and CDR2 as YYEKEE (reference sequence). V was pared by 1 base and J by 2 bases, with 11 bases between. The CDR3 length is 15 residues. The CDR3 DNA reads TGTGCCAGCAGCTTGCAGACAGGTTACACAGATACGCAGTATTTT. This encodes CASSLQTGYTDTQYF.

The chain joins TRBV9 to TRBJ2-2, with TRBD2 identical over 8 bases. The germline V gene encodes CDR1 SGDLS and CDR2 YYNGEE. CDR3 length: 16 residues. With 2 bases clipped from V and 2 bases from J, the junction kept 5 bases outside the gene matches. As DNA, the CDR3 is TGTGCCAGCAGCGTCGGTACTAGCGGAAACACCGGGGAGCTGTTTTTT. Translating it yields CASSVGTSGNTGELFF. The full variable domain, in which reference TRBV9 and TRBJ2-2 provide the parts outside the CDR3, is DSGVTQTPKHLITATGQRVTLRCSPRSGDLSVYWYQQSLDQGLQFLIQYYNGEERAKGNILERFSAQQFPDLHSELNLSSLELGDSALYFCASSVGTSGNTGELFFGEGSRLTVL.

The CDR3 loop reads CAISEFGQYGELFF. The CDR3 region has the DNA TGTGCCATCAGTGAGTTTGGGCAGTACGGGGAGCTGTTTTTT. This chain uses TRBV10-3 with TRBJ2-2; D is ambiguous. Germline CDR1 reads ENHRY; CDR2 reads SYGVKD. The CDR3 is made up of 14 amino acids. V was clipped by 1 base and J by 7 bases, with 10 bases between them.

This chain links TRBV6-2 or TRBV6-3 with TRBJ1-1; D not resolved. The CDR3 extends over 16 amino acids. Trimming removed 0 bases from V and 0 bases from J, with 11 bases in between. The germline gives CDR1 MNHEY, CDR2 SVGEGT. The CDR3 loop reads CASSYSVERVNTEAFF. The CDR3 nucleotides read TGTGCCAGCAGTTACTCCGTTGAGAGGGTGAACACTGAAGCTTTCTTT.

The V call is TRBV7-8, the J call TRBJ2-1; a possible D gene is TRBD2 (5 bases). This CDR3 has 15 residues. Germline CDR1 SGHVS, CDR2 FQNEAQ. Trimming removed 4 bases at V and 8 bases at J, with 18 bases between. This CDR3 is CASSSGLGGMDEQFF. The CDR3 nucleotides are TGTGCCAGCAGCTCCGGACTGGGTGGTATGGATGAGCAGTTCTTC.

The chain combines TRBV28 with TRBJ1-2; D gene unclear. The ends were cut back, 2 bases at V and 10 bases at J, with 11 bases in the middle. The CDR3 is 12 residues long. Looked up from germline, CDR1 is MDHEN and CDR2 is SYDVKM. In DNA, the CDR3 is TGTGCCAGCAGTTTAATGCAACAATCCTACACCTTC. The encoded protein is CASSLMQQSYTF.

This chain links TRBV2 with TRBJ2-1, with 7 bases matching TRBD1. There are 14 residues in the CDR3. Germline loops: CDR1 SNHLY, CDR2 FYNNEI. The trim removed 7 bases at V and 1 base at J, leaving 4 bases unmatched. CDR3 region: CASTWDSSYNEQFF. In DNA, the CDR3 is TGTGCCAGCACTTGGGACAGTTCCTACAATGAGCAGTTCTTC.

The rearrangement uses TRBV14 and TRBJ2-1; 8 bases fit TRBD2. This CDR3 is built from 16 residues. From germline, CDR1 is SGHDN and CDR2 FVKESK. J was trimmed by 3 bases and V by 4 bases; bases with no gene match: 8. The CDR3 nucleotides are TGTGCCAGCAGCCCTTTGGGGGGACTAGACTACAATGAGCAGTTCTTC. This sequence encodes CASSPLGGLDYNEQFF.

This sequence joins TRBV3-1 (or the pseudogene TRBV3-2) and TRBJ2-7; maybe TRBD2 (6 bases). This CDR3 comprises 14 residues. Per germline, CDR1 LGHDT and CDR2 YNNKEL (reference sequence). V was pared by 2 bases and J by 5 bases, with 13 bases between. The chain's CDR3 is CASSQMAGPHEQYF. The CDR3 nucleotides read TGTGCCAGCAGCCAAATGGCGGGGCCCCACGAGCAGTACTTC.

V gene TRBV6-5 combines with J gene TRBJ1-2; D remains unclear. This CDR3 spans 12 amino acids. The V gene's germline CDR1 is MNHEY and CDR2 SVGAGI. The V and J ends lost 6 bases and 6 bases respectively, with 11 bases between them. As DNA, the CDR3 is TGTGCCAGCAGGGAGGGTCTGGATGGCTACACCTTC. The encoded protein is CASREGLDGYTF.

The chain combines TRBV4-3 with TRBJ2-1, with TRBD2 identical over 10 bases. The CDR3 has 17 residues. V lost 0 bases and J lost 7; bases outside the gene matches: 9. Germline assignment: CDR1 LGHNA and CDR2 YSLEER. The CDR3 sequence: CASSQDGLAGGWNEQFF. The CDR3 region has the DNA TGCGCCAGCAGCCAAGACGGCTTAGCGGGAGGCTGGAATGAGCAGTTCTTC.